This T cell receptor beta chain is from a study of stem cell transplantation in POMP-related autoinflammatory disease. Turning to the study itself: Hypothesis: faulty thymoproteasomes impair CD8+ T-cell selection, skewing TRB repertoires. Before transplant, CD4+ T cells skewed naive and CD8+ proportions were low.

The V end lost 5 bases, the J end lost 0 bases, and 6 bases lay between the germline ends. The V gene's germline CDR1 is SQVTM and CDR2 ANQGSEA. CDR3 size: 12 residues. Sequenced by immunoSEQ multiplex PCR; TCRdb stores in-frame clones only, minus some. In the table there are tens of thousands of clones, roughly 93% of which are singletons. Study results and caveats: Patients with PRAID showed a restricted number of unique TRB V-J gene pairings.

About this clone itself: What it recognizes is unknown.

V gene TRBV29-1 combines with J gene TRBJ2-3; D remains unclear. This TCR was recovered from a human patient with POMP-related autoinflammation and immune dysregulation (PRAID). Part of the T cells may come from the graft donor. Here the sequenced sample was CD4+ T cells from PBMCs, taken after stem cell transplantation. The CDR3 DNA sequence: TGCAGCGTTTACAAAAGCACAGATACGCAGTATTTT. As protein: CSVYKSTDTQYF.